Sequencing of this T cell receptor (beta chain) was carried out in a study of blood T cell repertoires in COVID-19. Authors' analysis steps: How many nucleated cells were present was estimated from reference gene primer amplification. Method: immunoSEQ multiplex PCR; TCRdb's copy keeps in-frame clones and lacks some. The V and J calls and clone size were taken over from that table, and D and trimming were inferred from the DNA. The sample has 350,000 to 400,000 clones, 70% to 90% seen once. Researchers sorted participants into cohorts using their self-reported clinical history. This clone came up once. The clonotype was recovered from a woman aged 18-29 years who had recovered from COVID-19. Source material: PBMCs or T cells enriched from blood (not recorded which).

The CDR3 reads CASSFEDRVDNSPLHF. CDR3 in DNA: TGTGCCAGCAGCTTTGAGGACAGGGTAGATAATTCACCCCTCCACTTT. The chain carries TRBV7-2 and TRBJ1-6, with 8 bases fitting TRBD1. The CDR3 has 16 residues. Unmatched junction bases numbered 6, after V lost 3 bases and J lost 5 bases. Germline V gene sequence: CDR1 SGHTA, CDR2 FQGNSA.